This TCR beta chain was identified in a study of CD8 T cells in ankylosing spondylitis. Study-level results: Matched ankylosing spondylitis synovial fluid reportedly contained a significantly enriched population of disease-linked clones.

TCRdb re-called the 5' RACE reads through MiXCR, storing one row per CDR3 protein. The repertoire has around 230,000 distinct CDR3 sequences, approximately 8.4% of them found once; the top ten carry roughly 5%. About this clonotype: Its antigen is not identified.

The receptor was isolated from a female donor with ankylosing spondylitis or in good health (not recorded which). What was sequenced was blood, either unsorted or a sorted T cell fraction (not recorded which).

CDR3 amino acids: CASREMGDQPQHF. The CDR3 bases are TGTGCCAGCAGAGAGATGGGGGATCAGCCCCAGCATTTT. The rearrangement joins TRBV28 to TRBJ1-5; possibly TRBD1 for D (5 bases). Germline CDR1 MDHEN, CDR2 SYDVKM. The CDR3 is made up of 13 amino acids. Trimming pared 6 bases from V and 5 bases from J, leaving 11 bases between.